The 23 T cell receptor beta chains below come from one sample, sequenced in a study of shared clonotypes between healthy human individuals. Naive CD8 cells lacked CD45RO and underwent positive selection for CCR7, leaving out terminally differentiated effector memory CD45RA+ cells. Repertoires were generated with immunoSEQ multiplex PCR, while TCRdb's copy carries only in-frame clones and drops some. The repertoire has about 820,000 clones, 92% of them found once; the top ten carry approximately 25%. Material for sequencing was naive CD8+ T cells sorted from blood. The receptor set was obtained from a man between 25 and 39 years old in good health.

This clone was found once. Additional DNA sequences in this sample encode the identical CDR3. The chain links TRBV27 to TRBJ2-1; 8 bases align to TRBD1. Trimming took 2 bases from V and 2 from J; bases not matched to a gene: 2. Germline lookup yields CDR1 MNHEY and CDR2 SMNVEV (reference sequence). This CDR3 is built from 15 residues. CDR3 nucleotide sequence: TGTGCCAGCAGTTTAAGGGACAGGCCCTACAATGAGCAGTTCTTC. It specifies CASSLRDRPYNEQFF.

The chain is built from TRBV18 and TRBJ2-7, with 9 bases identical to TRBD1. Germline V lookup: CDR1 KGHSH, CDR2 LQKENI. The J segment lost 7 bases and the V segment lost 1 base, leaving 5 bases of the junction unmatched. This CDR3 contains 14 residues. The CDR3 sequence is CASSPRGQGWEQYF. The CDR3 DNA sequence: TGTGCCAGCTCACCACGGGGACAGGGTTGGGAGCAGTACTTC. The whole variable domain, remainder taken from reference TRBV18 and TRBJ2-7, is NAGVMQNPRHLVRRRGQEARLRCSPMKGHSHVYWYRQLPEEGLKFMVYLQKENIIDESGMPKERFSAEFPKEGPSILRIQQVVRGDSAAYFCASSPRGQGWEQYFGPGTRLTVT.

This clone has only one observation. V and J are TRBV30 and TRBJ2-7; D unresolved. CDR1 and CDR2 (germline): GTSNPN, SVGIG (reference sequence). There are 12 residues in the CDR3. Trimming took off 2 bases at V and 6 bases at J, with 11 bases between the two ends. The CDR3 DNA sequence: TGTGCCTGGAGTACAGAGACCGGCGAGCAGTACTTC. Protein product: CAWSTETGEQYF.

The chain carries TRBV7-8 and TRBJ2-7; D is ambiguous. Trimming cost V 5 bases and J 7 bases, with 21 bases left between them. Germline CDR1 and CDR2: SGHVS and FQNEAQ. CDR3 length: 15 residues. CDR3 amino acids: CASSKMRTLMEEQYF. For the CDR3, the DNA is TGTGCCAGCAGCAAGATGAGGACCCTGATGGAAGAGCAGTACTTC.

A note on this clone: Other DNA sequences within the sample encode an identical CDR3. The V call is TRBV28, the J call TRBJ2-2, with D tentatively TRBD1 (6 bases). Germline CDR1 is MDHEN and CDR2 is SYDVKM. This CDR3 spans 14 amino acids. With 5 bases removed from V and 3 bases from J, the gap between germline ends came to 10 bases. The CDR3 protein is CASSLTGYTGELFF. For the CDR3, the DNA is TGTGCCAGCAGTCTAACAGGGTACACCGGGGAGCTGTTTTTT.

This chain uses TRBV6-1 with TRBJ2-7, with TRBD1 matching 7 bases. CDR1 and CDR2 (germline): MNHNS, SASEGT. Trimming at V came to 4 bases and at J to 0 bases, leaving 6 bases not matched to a gene. This CDR3 spans 15 amino acids. The CDR3 region has the DNA TGTGCCAGCAGTGTTACCGGGACAGCCTCCTACGAGCAGTACTTC. This codes for CASSVTGTASYEQYF.

V and J are TRBV27 and TRBJ1-2; 9 bases match TRBD1. Trimming took 5 bases from V and 8 from J; bases not matched to a gene: 15. The CDR3 loop spans 16 amino acids. CDR1 MNHEY and CDR2 SMNVEV come from the germline V gene (reference sequence). The CDR3 DNA reads TGTGCCAGCAGTACGTACCGGGACAGGGAGGCGCGCGGCTACACCTTC. It yields the protein CASSTYRDREARGYTF.

The rearrangement joins TRBV29-1 to TRBJ2-1; D is unresolved. The CDR3 sequence is 14 residues long. Germline loops: CDR1 SQVTM, CDR2 ANQGSEA. Trimming stripped 5 bases from V and 0 bases from J, with 11 bases between. The CDR3 DNA reads as TGCAGCGTTCGGGCAGCAGGCTCCTACAATGAGCAGTTCTTC. Amino acid sequence: CSVRAAGSYNEQFF.

This clone appeared once. The chain recombines TRBV15 with TRBJ1-1; weak D call: TRBD1 (6 bases). Trimming removed 3 bases from V and 4 bases from J, with 9 bases in between. CDR3 size: 13 residues. Germline V CDR1 and CDR2: LNHNV, YYDKDF (reference sequence). CDR3 amino acids: CATSSRGGTEAFF. For the CDR3, the DNA is TGTGCCACCAGCAGCCGAGGGGGCACTGAAGCTTTCTTT.

The V call is TRBV7-3, the J call TRBJ2-2, with D perhaps given as TRBD1 or TRBD2 (5 bases each). Germline V gene lookup returns CDR1 SGHTA and CDR2 FQGTGA. The CDR3 totals 15 residues. Trimming removed 2 bases at V and 4 bases at J, with 11 bases between. The CDR3 loop reads CASSLLLGATGELFF. In DNA form, the CDR3 reads TGTGCCAGCAGCTTATTGCTCGGGGCCACCGGGGAGCTGTTTTTT.

The genes are TRBV7-9 and TRBJ2-1, with D hard to call. Germline V lookup: CDR1 SEHNR, CDR2 FQNEAQ (reference sequence). V was cut by 8 bases and J by 1 base, with 9 bases left in between. This CDR3 region has 13 residues. CDR3: CASEDGSYNEQFF. The CDR3 bases are TGTGCCAGCGAAGACGGATCCTACAATGAGCAGTTCTTC.

The chain is built from TRBV15 and TRBJ1-5; the D gene is possibly TRBD1 (5 bases). Germline V gene data show CDR1 as LNHNV and CDR2 as YYDKDF (reference sequence). The CDR3 loop spans 14 amino acids. The V end lost 3 bases, the J end lost 7 bases, and 13 bases lay between the germline ends. Here the CDR3 reads CATSSARWGQPQHF. CDR3 sequence (DNA): TGTGCCACCAGCAGCGCTAGGTGGGGGCAGCCCCAGCATTTT.

This rearrangement joins TRBV7-9 to TRBJ2-1; D call uncertain. CDR1 and CDR2 from the germline V gene are SEHNR and FQNEAQ (reference sequence). The CDR3 totals 12 residues. Trimming removed 5 bases at V and 8 bases at J, with 10 bases between. The CDR3 DNA sequence: TGTGCCAGCAGCATTGCGTTGGATGAGCAGTTCTTC. Encoded protein: CASSIALDEQFF.

This sequence joins TRBV7-6 and TRBJ2-1, with 7 positions matching TRBD2. V lost 8 bases and J lost 0; bases outside the gene matches: 7. Germline CDR1 reads SGHVS; CDR2 reads FNYEAQ. The CDR3 is made up of 15 amino acids. CDR3 sequence reads: CASGRLADSYNEQFF. CDR3 in DNA: TGTGCCAGCGGGCGCCTAGCGGACTCCTACAATGAGCAGTTCTTC. Full variable domain (rest looked up from reference TRBV7-6 and TRBJ2-1): GAGVSQSPRYKVTKRGQDVALRCDPISGHVSLYWYRQALGQGPEFLTYFNYEAQQDKSGLPNDRFSAERPEGSISTLTIQRTEQRDSAMYRCASGRLADSYNEQFFGPGTRLTVL.

The chain carries TRBV6-5 and TRBJ2-1; 7 nucleotides agree with TRBD1. The CDR3 consists of 14 residues. Looked up from germline, CDR1 is MNHEY and CDR2 is SVGAGI. With V trimmed by 4 bases and J by 4 bases, 4 bases remained unmatched. The CDR3 DNA is TGTGCCAGCAGTTCCCAGACAGGGTACAATGAGCAGTTCTTC. This gives the protein CASSSQTGYNEQFF.

This chain joins TRBV27 and TRBJ2-7; D is perhaps TRBD1 (6 bases). The CDR3 sequence is 14 residues long. V was clipped by 3 bases and J by 5 bases, with 14 bases between them. Germline lookup yields CDR1 MNHEY and CDR2 SMNVEV (reference sequence). CDR3 DNA: TGTGCCAGCAGTTTCGCTGGACAGACGAACGAGCAGTACTTC. The encoded protein is CASSFAGQTNEQYF.

With regard to this clone: The sample holds other DNA sequences that translate to the same CDR3. V gene TRBV7-9 combines with J gene TRBJ2-7; possibly TRBD1 for D (6 bases). The germline gives CDR1 SEHNR, CDR2 FQNEAQ (reference sequence). The CDR3 extends over 12 amino acids. The V end lost 3 bases, the J end lost 4 bases, and 7 bases lay between the germline ends. Here the CDR3 DNA reads TGTGCCAGCAGCTTTACAGGGTACGAGCAGTACTTC. Its protein is CASSFTGYEQYF.

The chain recombines TRBV5-1 with TRBJ2-7; tentative D call: TRBD1 (6 bases). Trimming cost V 4 bases and J 0 bases, with 14 bases left between them. CDR3 length equals 15 residues. Germline CDR1 SGHRS, CDR2 YFSETQ. This CDR3 is CASSEWTVNSYEQYF. In DNA, the CDR3 is TGCGCCAGCAGCGAGTGGACAGTGAACTCCTACGAGCAGTACTTC.

V and J are TRBV27 and TRBJ2-1; TRBD1 matches at 9 bases. The CDR3 runs 18 residues. Losses at the gene ends were 10 bases for V and 7 bases for J; bases not matched to a gene: 23. Germline lookup yields CDR1 MNHEY and CDR2 SMNVEV (reference sequence). The CDR3 spells CATSKVFEGTGLLNEQFF. The DNA for the CDR3 is TGTGCCACCTCTAAGGTTTTCGAGGGGACAGGGCTTCTGAATGAGCAGTTCTTC.

V is TRBV4-3 and J is TRBJ2-4; D is uncertain. This CDR3 comprises 16 residues. V lost 0 bases and J lost 0, with 9 bases in between. Germline CDR1 reads LGHNA; CDR2 reads YSLEER. CDR3 protein: CASSQEPHLAKNIQYF. The CDR3 region has the DNA TGCGCCAGCAGCCAAGAACCCCATTTAGCCAAAAACATTCAGTACTTC.

The CDR3 reads CASTTGLSYEQYF. For the CDR3, the DNA is TGTGCCAGTACGACAGGGCTCTCCTACGAGCAGTACTTC. This sequence joins TRBV28 and TRBJ2-7; the match to TRBD1 covers 7 bases. CDR1 and CDR2 (germline): MDHEN, SYDVKM. The V gene end was trimmed by 9 bases and the J gene end by 0 bases; junction bases not matched to a gene: 5. The CDR3 contains 13 residues.

This chain connects TRBV7-6 to TRBJ2-5; 10 nucleotides line up with TRBD1. Germline V gives CDR1 SGHVS, CDR2 FNYEAQ. V trimming: 1 base; J trimming: 2 bases; junction bases outside the gene matches: 7. There are 17 residues in the CDR3. CDR3 nucleotides: TGTGCCAGCAGCTTAGACATGGACAGGGGGAATCAAGAGACCCAGTACTTC. It codes for CASSLDMDRGNQETQYF.

The V gene is TRBV9, the J gene TRBJ1-2, with TRBD1 as a possible D gene (6 bases). Germline values: CDR1 SGDLS, CDR2 YYNGEE. There are 15 residues in the CDR3. V lost 4 bases and J lost 7, with 20 bases in between. The CDR3 protein is CASSPVTRQVLGYTF. CDR3 in DNA: TGTGCCAGCAGCCCAGTTACCAGACAGGTTCTTGGCTACACCTTC.